These 14 T cell receptor beta chains came from one sample sequenced in a study of blood T cell repertoires in COVID-19. Repertoires were generated with immunoSEQ multiplex PCR, while TCRdb's copy carries only in-frame clones and drops some. The sample shows tens of thousands of clones, 70% to 90% of them seen only once. Sample: peripheral blood. The receptors come from a man between 65 and 85 years old with acute or convalescent COVID-19.

The chain employs TRBV3-1 (or the pseudogene TRBV3-2) and TRBJ2-5; 13 nucleotides match TRBD2. The CDR3 contains 15 residues. CDR1 and CDR2 from the germline V gene are LGHDT and YNNKEL (reference sequence). V trimming: 5 bases; J trimming: 4 bases; junction bases outside the gene matches: 4. The CDR3 protein is CASSAGLAGLETQYF. The CDR3 region has the DNA TGTGCCAGCAGCGCGGGACTAGCGGGGCTAGAGACCCAGTACTTC.

This rearrangement joins TRBV7-3 to TRBJ2-7; 9 bases fit TRBD2. V gave up 5 bases and J gave up 1 base; unmatched junction bases: 6. Germline V gives CDR1 SGHTA, CDR2 FQGTGA. This CDR3 region has 15 residues. CDR3 sequence reads: CASSQGLAGSYEQYF. CDR3 DNA sequence: TGTGCCAGCAGCCAGGGGCTAGCGGGGTCCTACGAGCAGTACTTC.

The gene calls are TRBV14 and TRBJ2-7, with 7 bases fitting TRBD1. V lost 4 bases and J lost 0; bases outside the gene matches: 9. The CDR3 consists of 16 residues. Germline V gene data show CDR1 as SGHDN and CDR2 as FVKESK. CDR3 nucleotides: TGTGCCAGCAGCCCCCGACAGGGATCAGGCTCCTACGAGCAGTACTTC. Protein: CASSPRQGSGSYEQYF.

The genes are TRBV5-1 and TRBJ1-2; 8 nucleotides match TRBD1. The junction had 10 bases not matched to a gene; V was cut back by 4 bases and J by 5 bases. The CDR3 is made up of 15 amino acids. CDR1 SGHRS and CDR2 YFSETQ come from the germline V gene. Here the CDR3 DNA reads TGCGCCAGCAGCGACAACCCGACAGGGGAGTATGGCTACACCTTC. It yields the protein CASSDNPTGEYGYTF.

The chain links TRBV28 to TRBJ1-2; D gene uncertain. The V gene's germline CDR1 is MDHEN and CDR2 SYDVKM. The V gene lost 2 bases and the J gene lost 5 bases, with 9 bases spanning the gap. The CDR3 is 13 residues long. CDR3 sequence: CASSLNPVYGYTF. CDR3 nucleotides: TGTGCCAGCAGTTTAAATCCAGTTTATGGCTACACCTTC.

V gene TRBV6-5 combines with J gene TRBJ1-2, with TRBD1 identical over 9 bases. CDR1 and CDR2 from the germline V gene are MNHEY and SVGAGI. The CDR3 length is 13 residues. V dropped 2 bases and J dropped 7; count of bases not matched to a gene: 2. The CDR3 loop reads CASSYGTGRGYTF. In DNA form, the CDR3 reads TGTGCCAGCAGTTACGGGACAGGGCGTGGCTACACCTTC.

This clone was counted once. V gene TRBV20-1 combines with J gene TRBJ1-1, with TRBD1 matching 10 bases. J was trimmed by 3 bases and V by 3 bases; bases with no gene match: 4. The CDR3 covers 14 residues. Germline V gene sequence: CDR1 DFQATT, CDR2 SNEGSKA (reference sequence). CDR3 DNA sequence: TGCAGTGCTAGTCCGGGACAGGGGTACACTGAAGCTTTCTTT. Translated: CSASPGQGYTEAFF.

This clone has a single count. J is TRBJ2-3 and V is TRBV13; possible D gene TRBD2, 5 bases. Germline CDR1 is PRHDT and CDR2 is FYEKMQ (reference sequence). There are 15 residues in the CDR3. Trimming left V 0 bases short and J 1 base short, with 8 bases between. Here the CDR3 DNA reads TGTGCCAGCAGCTTAGGGGGAGAGGGCACAGATACGCAGTATTTT. Residues: CASSLGGEGTDTQYF.

The chain joins TRBV5-1 to TRBJ2-7, with 9 bases that match TRBD1. The J segment lost 7 bases and the V segment lost 0 bases, leaving 5 bases of the junction unmatched. CDR1 and CDR2 (germline): SGHRS, YFSETQ. The CDR3 has 14 residues. CDR3 loop: CASSLDRGTGEQYF. In nucleotides, the CDR3 is TGCGCCAGCAGCTTGGATCGGGGGACAGGGGAGCAGTACTTC.

In this sample, this clone turned up once. The chain carries TRBV6-5 and TRBJ2-3; tentatively, D is TRBD1 (5 bases). V shed 0 bases and J shed 1 base, with 5 bases lying between them. This CDR3 spans 14 amino acids. Germline CDR1 reads MNHEY; CDR2 reads SVGAGI. CDR3 sequence reads: CASSYSTGTDTQYF. CDR3 DNA: TGTGCCAGCAGTTACTCGACAGGCACAGATACGCAGTATTTT.

The gene calls are TRBV5-1 and TRBJ2-5; TRBD1 agrees at 12 bases. Germline loops: CDR1 SGHRS, CDR2 YFSETQ. Losses at the gene ends were 6 bases for V and 5 bases for J; bases not matched to a gene: 8. The CDR3 is 15 residues long. The CDR3 DNA reads TGCGCCAGCATCCCGGGACAGGGGGCGGCGGAGACCCAGTACTTC. This gives the protein CASIPGQGAAETQYF.

This chain links TRBV9 with TRBJ2-3, with 10 bases aligning to TRBD2. The germline V gene encodes CDR1 SGDLS and CDR2 YYNGEE. Losses at the gene ends were 4 bases for V and 6 bases for J; bases not matched to a gene: 17. The CDR3 loop spans 18 amino acids. CDR3 sequence (DNA): TGTGCCAGCAGCAAACGCCTCATACTAGCGGGGTCCCGTGATACGCAGTATTTT. It yields the protein CASSKRLILAGSRDTQYF.

There are a few counts of this clone. The chain has TRBV12-3 or TRBV12-4 and TRBJ2-5, with unresolved D. CDR3 size: 13 residues. Between the trimmed V and J ends, which lost 6 bases and 2 bases, there was a span of 10 bases. DNA for the CDR3: TGTGCCAGCAGGGCACGGAGTCAAGAGACCCAGTACTTC. Translation gives CASRARSQETQYF.

The table lists this clone with a count of one. The chain links TRBV3-1 (or the pseudogene TRBV3-2) to TRBJ1-6, with 7 bases aligning to TRBD1. V shed 4 bases and J 0 bases; nucleotides not matched to a gene: 9. The germline V gene encodes CDR1 LGHDT and CDR2 YNNKEL (reference sequence). The length of the CDR3 is 18 residues. This CDR3 is CASSLTADRSSYNSPLHF. Here the CDR3 DNA reads TGTGCCAGCAGCCTTACCGCGGACAGGAGCTCCTATAATTCACCCCTCCACTTT.